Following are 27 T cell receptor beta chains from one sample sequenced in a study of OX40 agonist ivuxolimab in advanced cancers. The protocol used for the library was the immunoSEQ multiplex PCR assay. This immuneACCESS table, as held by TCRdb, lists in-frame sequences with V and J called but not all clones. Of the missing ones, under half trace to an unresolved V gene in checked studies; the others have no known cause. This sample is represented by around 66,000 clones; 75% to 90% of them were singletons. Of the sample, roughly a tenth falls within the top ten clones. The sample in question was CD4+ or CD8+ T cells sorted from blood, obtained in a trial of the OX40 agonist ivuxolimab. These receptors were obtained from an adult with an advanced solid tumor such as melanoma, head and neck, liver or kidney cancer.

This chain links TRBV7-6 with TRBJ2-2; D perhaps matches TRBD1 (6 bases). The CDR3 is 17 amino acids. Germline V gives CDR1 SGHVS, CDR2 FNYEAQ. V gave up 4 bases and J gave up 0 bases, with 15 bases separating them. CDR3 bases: TGTGCCAGCAGCTCTAGACAGGCAGGCGCGAACACCGGGGAGCTGTTTTTT. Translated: CASSSRQAGANTGELFF.

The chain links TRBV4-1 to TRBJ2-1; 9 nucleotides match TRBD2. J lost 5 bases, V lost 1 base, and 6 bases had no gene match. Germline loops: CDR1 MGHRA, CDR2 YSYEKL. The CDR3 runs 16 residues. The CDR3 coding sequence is TGCGCCAGCAGCCAAGTCGGCGGGGGGGCCGACAATGAGCAGTTCTTC. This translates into CASSQVGGGADNEQFF.

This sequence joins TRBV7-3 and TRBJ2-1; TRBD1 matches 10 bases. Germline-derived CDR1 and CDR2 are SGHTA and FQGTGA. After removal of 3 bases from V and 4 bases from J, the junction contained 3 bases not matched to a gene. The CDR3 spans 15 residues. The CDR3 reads CASSFDRGPYNEQFF. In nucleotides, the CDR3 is TGTGCCAGCAGCTTCGACAGGGGGCCTTACAATGAGCAGTTCTTC. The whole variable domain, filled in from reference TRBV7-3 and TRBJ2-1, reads GAGVSQTPSNKVTEKGKYVELRCDPISGHTALYWYRQSLGQGPEFLIYFQGTGAADDSGLPNDRFFAVRPEGSVSTLKIQRTERGDSAVYLCASSFDRGPYNEQFFGPGTRLTVL.

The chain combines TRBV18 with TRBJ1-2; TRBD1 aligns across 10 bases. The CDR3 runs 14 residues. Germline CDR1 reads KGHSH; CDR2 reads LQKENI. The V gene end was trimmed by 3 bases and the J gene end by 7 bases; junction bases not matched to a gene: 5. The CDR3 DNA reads TGTGCCAGCTCACCGGGGACAGGGGATTTTGGCTACACCTTC. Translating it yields CASSPGTGDFGYTF.

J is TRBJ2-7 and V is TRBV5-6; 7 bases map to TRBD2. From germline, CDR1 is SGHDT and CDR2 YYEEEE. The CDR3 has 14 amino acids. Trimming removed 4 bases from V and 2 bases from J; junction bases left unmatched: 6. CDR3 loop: CASSPPGLPYEQYF. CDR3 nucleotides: TGTGCCAGCAGCCCTCCGGGACTACCCTACGAGCAGTACTTC. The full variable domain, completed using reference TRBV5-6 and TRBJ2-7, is DAGVTQSPTHLIKTRGQQVTLRCSPKSGHDTVSWYQQALGQGPQFIFQYYEEEERQRGNFPDRFSGHQFPNYSSELNVNALLLGDSALYLCASSPPGLPYEQYFGPGTRLTVT.

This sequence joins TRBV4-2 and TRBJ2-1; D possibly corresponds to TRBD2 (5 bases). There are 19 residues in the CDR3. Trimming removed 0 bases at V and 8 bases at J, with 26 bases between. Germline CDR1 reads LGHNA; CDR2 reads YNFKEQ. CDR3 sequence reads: CASSQEYRLASSVRYEQFF. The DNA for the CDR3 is TGTGCCAGCAGCCAAGAGTATAGGCTAGCTAGTAGCGTAAGGTATGAGCAGTTCTTC.

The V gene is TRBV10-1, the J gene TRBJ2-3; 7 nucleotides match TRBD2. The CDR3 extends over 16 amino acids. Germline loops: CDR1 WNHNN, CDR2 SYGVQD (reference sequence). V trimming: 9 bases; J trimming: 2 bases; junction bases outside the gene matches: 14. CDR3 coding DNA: TGCGCCAGAAGGATGACTAGAGCGGGACCCACAGATACGCAGTATTTT. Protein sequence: CARRMTRAGPTDTQYF.

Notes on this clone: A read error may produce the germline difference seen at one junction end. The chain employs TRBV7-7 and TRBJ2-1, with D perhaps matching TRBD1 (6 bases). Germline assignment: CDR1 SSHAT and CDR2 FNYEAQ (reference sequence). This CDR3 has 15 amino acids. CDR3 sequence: CASSLTDSSYNEQFF. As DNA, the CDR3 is TGTGCTAGCAGCTTAACGGACAGCTCCTACAATGAGCAGTTCTTC.

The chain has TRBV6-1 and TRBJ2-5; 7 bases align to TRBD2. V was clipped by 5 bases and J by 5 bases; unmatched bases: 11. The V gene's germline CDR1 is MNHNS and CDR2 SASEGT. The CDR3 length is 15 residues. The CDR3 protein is CASSPSWTSGETQYF. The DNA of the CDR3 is TGTGCCAGCAGTCCAAGCTGGACTAGTGGCGAGACCCAGTACTTC.

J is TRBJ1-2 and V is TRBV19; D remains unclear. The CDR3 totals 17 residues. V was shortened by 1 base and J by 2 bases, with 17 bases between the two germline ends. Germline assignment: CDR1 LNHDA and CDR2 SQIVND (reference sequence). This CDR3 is CASSIGPPGTANYGYTF. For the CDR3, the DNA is TGTGCCAGTAGTATAGGGCCCCCGGGAACTGCGAACTATGGCTACACCTTC.

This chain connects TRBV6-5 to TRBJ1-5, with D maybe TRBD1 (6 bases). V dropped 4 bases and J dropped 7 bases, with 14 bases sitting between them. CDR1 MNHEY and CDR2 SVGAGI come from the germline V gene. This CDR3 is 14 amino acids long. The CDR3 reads CASSLQGNGQPQHF. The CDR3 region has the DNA TGTGCCAGCAGTTTACAGGGAAATGGGCAGCCCCAGCATTTT.

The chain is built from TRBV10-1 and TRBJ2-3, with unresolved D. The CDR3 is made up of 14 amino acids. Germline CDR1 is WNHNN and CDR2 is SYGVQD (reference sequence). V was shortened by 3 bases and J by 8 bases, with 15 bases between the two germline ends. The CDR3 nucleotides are TGCGCCAGCAGTGACGTTTTATTCCCAGCTACGCAGTATTTT. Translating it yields CASSDVLFPATQYF.

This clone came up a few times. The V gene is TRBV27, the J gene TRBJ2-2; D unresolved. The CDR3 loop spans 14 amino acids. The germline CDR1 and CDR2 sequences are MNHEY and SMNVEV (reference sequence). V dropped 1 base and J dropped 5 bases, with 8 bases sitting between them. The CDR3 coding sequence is TGTGCCAGCAGTTTATGGGCGGTAACCGGGGAGCTGTTTTTT. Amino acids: CASSLWAVTGELFF.

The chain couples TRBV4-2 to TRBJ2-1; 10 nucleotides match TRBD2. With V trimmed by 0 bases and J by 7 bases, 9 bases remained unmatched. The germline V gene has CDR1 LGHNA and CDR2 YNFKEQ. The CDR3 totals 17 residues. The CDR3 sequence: CASSQDSLAGASNEQFF. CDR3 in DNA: TGTGCCAGCAGCCAAGATTCCCTAGCGGGGGCCTCTAATGAGCAGTTCTTC.

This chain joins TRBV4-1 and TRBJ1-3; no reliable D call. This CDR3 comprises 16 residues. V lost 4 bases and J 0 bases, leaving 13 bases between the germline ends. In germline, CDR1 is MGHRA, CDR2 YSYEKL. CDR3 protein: CASSRLLAVSGNTIYF. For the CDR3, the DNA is TGCGCCAGCAGCCGCTTATTGGCAGTCTCTGGAAACACCATATATTTT.

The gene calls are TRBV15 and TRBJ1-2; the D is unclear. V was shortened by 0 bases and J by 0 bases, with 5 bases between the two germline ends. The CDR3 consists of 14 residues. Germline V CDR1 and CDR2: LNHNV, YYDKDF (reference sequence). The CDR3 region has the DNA TGTGCCACCAGCAGAGAGAGCTCTAACTATGGCTACACCTTC. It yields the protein CATSRESSNYGYTF. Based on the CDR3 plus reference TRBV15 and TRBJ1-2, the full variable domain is DAMVIQNPRYQVTQFGKPVTLSCSQTLNHNVMYWYQQKSSQAPKLLFHYYDKDFNNEADTPDNFQSRRPNTSFCFLDIRSPGLGDTAMYLCATSRESSNYGYTFGSGTRLTVV.

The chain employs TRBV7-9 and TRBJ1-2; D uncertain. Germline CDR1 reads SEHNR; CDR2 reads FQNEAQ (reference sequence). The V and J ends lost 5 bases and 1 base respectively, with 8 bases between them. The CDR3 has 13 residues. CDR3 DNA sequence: TGTGCCAGCAGCGTCAGGTATAACTATGGCTACACCTTC. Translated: CASSVRYNYGYTF.

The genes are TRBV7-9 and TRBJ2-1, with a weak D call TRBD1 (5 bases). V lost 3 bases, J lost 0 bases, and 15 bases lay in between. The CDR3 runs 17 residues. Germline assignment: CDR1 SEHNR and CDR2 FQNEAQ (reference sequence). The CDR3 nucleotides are TGTGCCAGCAGCTTGGGGCTGTCTAGTCGCTCCTACAATGAGCAGTTCTTC. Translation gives CASSLGLSSRSYNEQFF.

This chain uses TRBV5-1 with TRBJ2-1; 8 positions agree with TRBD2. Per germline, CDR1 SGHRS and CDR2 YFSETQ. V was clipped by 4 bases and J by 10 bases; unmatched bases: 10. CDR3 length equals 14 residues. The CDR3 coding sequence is TGCGCCAGCAGCGCGGGAGGCCCTACAACCGAGCAGTTCTTC. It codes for CASSAGGPTTEQFF.

The CDR3 sequence: CASSENVPMTSSYNSPLHF. CDR3 in DNA: TGTGCCAGCAGTGAAAACGTTCCCATGACGAGCTCCTATAATTCACCCCTCCACTTT. The chain couples TRBV2 to TRBJ1-6; D gene ambiguous. CDR1 is SNHLY and CDR2 is FYNNEI in the germline V gene. Trimming shortened V by 2 bases and J by 0 bases, and 17 bases separated the two germline ends. The CDR3 runs to 19 residues.

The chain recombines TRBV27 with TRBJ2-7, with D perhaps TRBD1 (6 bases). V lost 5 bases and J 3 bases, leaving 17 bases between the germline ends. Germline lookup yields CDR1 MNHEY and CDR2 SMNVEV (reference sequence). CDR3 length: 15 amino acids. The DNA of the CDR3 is TGTGCCAGCAGTCCCTTCGGGGCAGGGGTCTACGAGCAGTACTTC. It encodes CASSPFGAGVYEQYF.

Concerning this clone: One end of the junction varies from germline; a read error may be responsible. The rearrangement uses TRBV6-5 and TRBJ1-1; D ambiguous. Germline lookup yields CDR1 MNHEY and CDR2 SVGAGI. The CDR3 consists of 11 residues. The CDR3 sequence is CAGRFGAEAFF. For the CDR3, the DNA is TGTGCCGGCAGATTTGGCGCTGAAGCTTTCTTT.

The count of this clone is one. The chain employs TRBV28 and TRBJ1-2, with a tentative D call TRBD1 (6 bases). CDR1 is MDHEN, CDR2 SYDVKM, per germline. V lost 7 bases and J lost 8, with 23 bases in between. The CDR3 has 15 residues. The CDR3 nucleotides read TGTGCCAGCACTACTTCTCAGGGGAGGCTGGGGGGCTACACCTTC. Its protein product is CASTTSQGRLGGYTF.

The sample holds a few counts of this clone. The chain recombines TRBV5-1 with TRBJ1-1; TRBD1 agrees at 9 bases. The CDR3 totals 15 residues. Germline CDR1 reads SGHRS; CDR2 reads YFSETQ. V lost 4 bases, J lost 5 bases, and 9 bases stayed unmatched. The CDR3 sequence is CASSLQGAARTEAFF. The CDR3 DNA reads TGCGCCAGCAGCCTACAGGGGGCCGCTAGGACTGAAGCTTTCTTT.

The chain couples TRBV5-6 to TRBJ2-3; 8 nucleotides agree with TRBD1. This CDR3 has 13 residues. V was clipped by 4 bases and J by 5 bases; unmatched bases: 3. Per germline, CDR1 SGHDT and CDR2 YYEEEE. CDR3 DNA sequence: TGTGCCAGCAGCCGGACAGGGAAAGATACGCAGTATTTT. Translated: CASSRTGKDTQYF.

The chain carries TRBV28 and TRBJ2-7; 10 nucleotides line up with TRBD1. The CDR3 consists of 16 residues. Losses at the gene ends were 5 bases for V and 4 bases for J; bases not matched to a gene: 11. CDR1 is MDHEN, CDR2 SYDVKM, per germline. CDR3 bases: TGTGCCAGCAGTCGATCCCCCCGACAGGGGGCTTACGAGCAGTACTTC. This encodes CASSRSPRQGAYEQYF.

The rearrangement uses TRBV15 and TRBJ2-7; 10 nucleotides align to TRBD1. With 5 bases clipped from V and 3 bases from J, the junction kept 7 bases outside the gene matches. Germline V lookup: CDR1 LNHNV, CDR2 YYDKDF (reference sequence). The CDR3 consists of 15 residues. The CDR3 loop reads CATSLGTGDIYEQYF. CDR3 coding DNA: TGTGCCACCAGCCTAGGGACAGGGGACATCTACGAGCAGTACTTC.